The T cell receptor beta chain under discussion was sequenced for a study of T-cell reconstitution after alpha-beta-depleted transplantation in children. General study results and limits: Several hundred graft clones that had expanded were reportedly the source of alpha-beta T cells about two months after transplant. One year after transplant, T-cell counts and diversity came mostly from newly produced T cells. Some patients showed high day-60 TCRbeta diversity, which derived from surviving recipient T cells and thymic progenitors.

This clonotype came up many times. Its specificity is not known. The authors prepared the TCRbeta library with unique molecular identifiers. TCRdb re-derived calls from the PCR reads in MiXCR, one entry per CDR3 protein. The table includes 100,000 to 120,000 distinct CDR3 sequences, about 6.4% detected once. Germline V gene lookup returns CDR1 SGHAT and CDR2 FQNNGV. Unmatched junction bases numbered 0, after V lost 1 base and J lost 3 bases. The CDR3 totals 14 residues. The TCR sequence derives from a male patient between 2 and 10 years old who had a stem cell transplant for acute lymphoblastic leukemia, so the T cells may come from the graft donor. This chain joins TRBV11-2 and TRBJ2-7; TRBD1 matches at 10 bases. The specimen was PBMCs, mostly from graft donor cells, collected 360 days after TCRalphabeta/CD19-depleted stem cell transplant. This CDR3 is CASSLGTGGYEQYF. The CDR3 DNA reads TGTGCCAGCAGCTTAGGGACAGGGGGCTACGAGCAGTACTTC.